This record concerns one T cell receptor (beta chain) sequence. Antigen unknown. TCRdb's table, derived via immunoSEQ multiplex PCR, lists solely in-frame clones and lacks some. The table lists fewer than 400,000 clones, approximately 90% of them singletons. This CDR3 has 16 residues. The trim removed 2 bases at V and 3 bases at J, leaving 9 bases unmatched. Per germline, CDR1 SGHTA and CDR2 FQGNSA. The entry originates in a study of cytomegalovirus exposure and HLA in healthy donors. General study results and limits: The study flagged roughly 150 TCR beta chains as cytomegalovirus-associated.

This rearrangement joins TRBV7-2 to TRBJ2-7, with TRBD2 identical over 8 bases. The source material was PBMCs. This TCR was recovered from a woman aged 18-35 years in good health and CMV-seronegative. CDR3 region: CASSLIGLAGLYEQYF. The CDR3 bases are TGTGCCAGCAGCTTAATCGGGCTAGCGGGCCTCTACGAGCAGTACTTC.